This passage covers 26 T cell receptor beta chains from one sample sequenced in a study of T cell responses to AZD1222 COVID-19 vaccine. Libraries were prepared by immunoSEQ multiplex PCR; TCRdb keeps only in-frame clonotypes and omits some of them. In the table there are some 130,000 clones, about 91% of which are singletons. The sequenced sample was peripheral blood, obtained 28 days after the second AZD1222 dose. These receptors originate from an adult who received the AZD1222 COVID-19 vaccine.

The J gene is TRBJ2-1, the V gene TRBV18; TRBD2 matches at 7 bases. The CDR3 consists of 14 residues. The germline V gene encodes CDR1 KGHSH and CDR2 LQKENI. V trimming: 6 bases; J trimming: 5 bases; junction bases outside the gene matches: 7. CDR3: CASSRGEGNNEQFF. Written as DNA, the CDR3 is TGTGCCAGCTCCCGAGGGGAGGGAAACAATGAGCAGTTCTTC.

This chain uses TRBV6-6 with TRBJ2-3, with D hard to call. The CDR3 is made up of 15 amino acids. Germline lookup yields CDR1 MNHNY and CDR2 SVGAGI (reference sequence). Trimming pared 8 bases from V and 4 bases from J, leaving 19 bases between. The CDR3 DNA follows: TGTGCCAGCCCTCCCGAGGATTCGTTCGCAGATACGCAGTATTTT. It yields the protein CASPPEDSFADTQYF.

This clone was seen only once. V is TRBV7-2 and J is TRBJ1-5; 9 nucleotides line up with TRBD1. With V trimmed by 1 base and J by 7 bases, 5 bases remained unmatched. Germline V gene lookup returns CDR1 SGHTA and CDR2 FQGNSA. This CDR3 region has 15 residues. CDR3 sequence reads: CASSLGDRVEQPQHF. The CDR3, as DNA: TGTGCCAGCAGCTTAGGGGACAGGGTAGAACAGCCCCAGCATTTT.

V is TRBV6-1 and J is TRBJ2-1, with 7 bases fitting TRBD2. The CDR3 contains 14 residues. Germline loops: CDR1 MNHNS, CDR2 SASEGT. Trimming at V came to 2 bases and at J to 14 bases, leaving 12 bases not matched to a gene. The chain's CDR3 is CASSEYVSARGEFF. CDR3 bases: TGTGCCAGCAGTGAATACGTCAGCGCACGGGGGGAGTTCTTC.

The rearrangement links TRBV11-2 to TRBJ1-2; 8 bases agree with TRBD1. The length of the CDR3 is 16 residues. Germline CDR1 and CDR2: SGHAT and FQNNGV. V shed 0 bases and J 3 bases; nucleotides not matched to a gene: 6. The CDR3: CASSLDGAGGDYGYTF. DNA of the CDR3: TGTGCCAGCAGCTTAGATGGGGCAGGGGGCGACTATGGCTACACCTTC.

The chain couples TRBV7-2 to TRBJ1-6, with D unclear. Germline-derived CDR1 and CDR2 are SGHTA and FQGNSA. V was trimmed by 2 bases and J by 8 bases, leaving 7 bases between them. This CDR3 is built from 13 residues. CDR3 sequence reads: CASSLTWDSPLHF. For the CDR3, the DNA is TGTGCCAGCAGCTTAACTTGGGATTCACCCCTCCACTTT.

This chain links TRBV21-1 with TRBJ1-2; no DNA check was done on the table's D call, TRBD1. TRBV21-1 is a listed pseudogene. This CDR3 spans 14 amino acids. The CDR3 sequence is CASRWDTRNYGYTF. For the CDR3, the DNA is TGTGCCAGCAGATGGGACACCAGAAACTATGGCTACACCTTC.

As to this clone: The junction does not match germline at one end; this may be a read error. This chain connects TRBV6-1 to TRBJ2-3, with 14 bases matching TRBD2. The CDR3 runs 17 residues. Germline assignment: CDR1 MNHNS and CDR2 SASEGT. The CDR3 DNA reads TGTGCCACCAGTGTGACTAGCGGGGGGGCAGTAGCAGATACGCAGTATTTT. It codes for CATSVTSGGAVADTQYF.

This clone was observed a single time. The chain's CDR3 is CASSLVGQGIYQPQHF. As DNA, the CDR3 is TGTGCCAGCAGCTTAGTGGGACAGGGGATTTATCAGCCCCAGCATTTT. The chain employs TRBV7-9 and TRBJ1-5; 10 bases are shared with TRBD1. This CDR3 contains 16 residues. The germline CDR1 and CDR2 sequences are SEHNR and FQNEAQ (reference sequence). V shed 1 base, J shed 5 bases, and the junction held 5 bases outside the gene matches. Based on the CDR3 plus reference TRBV7-9 and TRBJ1-5, the full variable domain is DTGVSQNPRHKITKRGQNVTFRCDPISEHNRLYWYRQTLGQGPEFLTYFQNEAQLEKSRLLSDRFSAERPKGSFSTLEIQRTEQGDSAMYLCASSLVGQGIYQPQHFGDGTRLSIL.

The chain couples TRBV5-1 to TRBJ1-5; D is ambiguous. The CDR3 has 13 residues. Trimming removed 0 bases at V and 2 bases at J, with 3 bases between. The germline V gene has CDR1 SGHRS and CDR2 YFSETQ. The CDR3 DNA sequence: TGCGCCAGCAGCTTGGCAGGCAATCAGCCCCAGCATTTT. Protein: CASSLAGNQPQHF. The whole variable domain, filled in from reference TRBV5-1 and TRBJ1-5, reads KAGVTQTPRYLIKTRGQQVTLSCSPISGHRSVSWYQQTPGQGLQFLFEYFSETQRNKGNFPGRFSGRQFSNSRSEMNVSTLELGDSALYLCASSLAGNQPQHFGDGTRLSIL.

This chain links TRBV5-1 with TRBJ2-6; maybe TRBD2 (5 bases). This CDR3 has 15 residues. V gave up 4 bases and J gave up 0 bases, with 8 bases separating them. Germline CDR1 is SGHRS and CDR2 is YFSETQ. Here the CDR3 DNA reads TGCGCCAGCAGCGCGGAGGTCTCTGGGGCCAACGTCCTGACTTTC. Translation gives CASSAEVSGANVLTF.

The gene calls are TRBV29-1 and TRBJ2-1; TRBD1 might be the D (7 bases). The V end was cut by 8 bases, the J end by 9 bases, with 29 bases between. The germline gives CDR1 SQVTM, CDR2 ANQGSEA. The CDR3 contains 16 residues. DNA of the CDR3: TGCAGCCAAACACCCCCGGGACAGTGGGGGCGGGGTGAGCAGTTCTTC. Translating it yields CSQTPPGQWGRGEQFF.

This chain connects TRBV6-6 to TRBJ2-5; 7 bases are shared with TRBD2. The length of the CDR3 is 13 residues. Germline-derived CDR1 and CDR2 are MNHNY and SVGAGI (reference sequence). V was pared by 5 bases and J by 8 bases, with 8 bases of the junction left unmatched. The CDR3 DNA follows: TGTGCCAGCAGTAGACTAGCTGGGACTACCCAGTACTTC. This codes for CASSRLAGTTQYF.

The chain has TRBV18 and TRBJ1-2; 8 nucleotides line up with TRBD1. Germline loops: CDR1 KGHSH, CDR2 LQKENI. V was pared by 3 bases and J by 4 bases, with 1 base of the junction left unmatched. The CDR3 runs 13 residues. The CDR3 region has the DNA TGTGCCAGCTCACCGGGACAGGCCTATGGCTACACCTTC. It encodes CASSPGQAYGYTF.

This rearrangement joins TRBV5-1 to TRBJ1-2, with 8 bases matching TRBD1. The V gene end was trimmed by 6 bases and the J gene end by 6 bases; junction bases not matched to a gene: 10. This CDR3 contains 14 residues. The germline V gene has CDR1 SGHRS and CDR2 YFSETQ. CDR3 in DNA: TGCGCCAGCACCACAGTGCAGGGGGCCCATGGCTACACCTTC. Translating gives CASTTVQGAHGYTF.

V and J are TRBV19 and TRBJ1-5; possibly TRBD1 for D (5 bases). This CDR3 is 16 amino acids long. CDR1 and CDR2 from the germline V gene are LNHDA and SQIVND (reference sequence). The V and J ends lost 5 bases and 3 bases respectively, with 17 bases between them. The DNA of the CDR3 is TGTGCCAGTAGTCGGTCAGGGAGGGTTCCCAATCAGCCCCAGCATTTT. Residues: CASSRSGRVPNQPQHF.

The chain's CDR3 is CASSKGTSEYEQYV. CDR3 in DNA: TGTGCCAGCAGTAAGGGGACTAGCGAGTACGAGCAGTACGTC. The chain employs TRBV6-5 and TRBJ2-7, with 10 bases that match TRBD2. This CDR3 contains 14 residues. Germline trimming cut 5 bases from V and 4 bases from J; bases unmatched to any gene: 5. Germline loops: CDR1 MNHEY, CDR2 SVGAGI.

The chain uses TRBV13 and TRBJ2-1, with TRBD2 matching 14 bases. The germline V gene encodes CDR1 PRHDT and CDR2 FYEKMQ (reference sequence). Losses at the gene ends were 5 bases for V and 7 bases for J; bases not matched to a gene: 4. The CDR3 is 15 residues long. The CDR3 reads CASSPGTSGRNEQFF. CDR3 bases: TGTGCCAGCAGCCCAGGGACTAGCGGGAGAAATGAGCAGTTCTTC.

With regard to this clone: Other DNA sequences in the sample encode the same CDR3. CDR3: CASSFTGDTEAFF. CDR3 in DNA: TGTGCCAGCAGCTTTACAGGGGACACTGAAGCTTTCTTT. The chain employs TRBV11-2 and TRBJ1-1; 7 positions match TRBD1. The J segment lost 3 bases and the V segment lost 3 bases, leaving 1 base of the junction unmatched. Germline loops: CDR1 SGHAT, CDR2 FQNNGV. There are 13 residues in the CDR3.

The chain employs TRBV7-6 and TRBJ1-1; TRBD1 might be the D (5 bases). The V gene's germline CDR1 is SGHVS and CDR2 FNYEAQ. V lost 5 bases to trimming and J lost 2 bases, with 18 bases between them. This CDR3 comprises 16 residues. As DNA, the CDR3 is TGTGCCAGCAGCCTAGAAACGGGGGTTGGAAACACTGAAGCTTTCTTT. Residues: CASSLETGVGNTEAFF.

This sequence joins TRBV5-1 and TRBJ2-1; the D is unclear. Per germline, CDR1 SGHRS and CDR2 YFSETQ. Trimming took off 0 bases at V and 7 bases at J, with 11 bases between the two ends. CDR3 length: 14 amino acids. CDR3 sequence reads: CASSLGGIKNEQFF. The CDR3 bases are TGCGCCAGCAGCTTGGGTGGGATTAAAAATGAGCAGTTCTTC.

The chain combines TRBV6-4 with TRBJ2-5; D uncertain. V was trimmed by 3 bases and J by 1 base, leaving 6 bases between them. Germline CDR1 and CDR2: MRHNA and SNTAGT. The CDR3 has 13 amino acids. CDR3 in DNA: TGTGCCAGCAGTGAGGGCAGCCAAGAGACCCAGTACTTC. It translates to CASSEGSQETQYF.

V usage is TRBV2 and J usage is TRBJ1-2, with 9 bases lining up with TRBD1. Germline V gene lookup returns CDR1 SNHLY and CDR2 FYNNEI. This CDR3 has 13 amino acids. V lost 6 bases and J lost 4; bases outside the gene matches: 3. The CDR3 bases are TGTGCCAGCAGGGGACAGGGAAGCTATGGCTACACCTTC. It encodes CASRGQGSYGYTF. Combining the CDR3 with reference TRBV2 and TRBJ1-2 gives the whole variable domain EPEVTQTPSHQVTQMGQEVILRCVPISNHLYFYWYRQILGQKVEFLVSFYNNEISEKSEIFDDQFSVERPDGSNFTLKIRSTKLEDSAMYFCASRGQGSYGYTFGSGTRLTVV.

V and J are TRBV5-4 and TRBJ1-4; no clear D. This CDR3 is built from 16 residues. Germline values: CDR1 SGHNT, CDR2 YYREEE (reference sequence). Trimming removed 0 bases from V and 3 bases from J, with 12 bases in between. CDR3 residues: CASSLDGSGPNEKLFF. CDR3 DNA sequence: TGTGCCAGCAGCTTGGACGGGAGTGGGCCTAATGAAAAACTGTTTTTT.

The chain couples TRBV18 to TRBJ1-2; 10 bases match TRBD1. CDR3 size: 16 residues. CDR1 and CDR2 from the germline V gene are KGHSH and LQKENI. Trimming took 5 bases from V and 2 from J; bases not matched to a gene: 8. The CDR3 reads CASSETGTGVNYGYTF. As DNA, the CDR3 is TGTGCCAGCTCAGAGACCGGGACAGGGGTGAACTATGGCTACACCTTC.

The CDR3 bases are TGTGCCAGCAGCCCCGACAGGGCCCAAGAGACCCAGTACTTC. Residues: CASSPDRAQETQYF. The V gene is TRBV2, the J gene TRBJ2-5; the match to TRBD1 covers 7 bases. CDR1 is SNHLY, CDR2 FYNNEI, per germline. The ends lost 6 bases at V and 1 base at J; junction bases unmatched: 5. This CDR3 is 14 amino acids long.